One and the same sample provided the 19 T cell receptor beta chains below, sequenced in a study of blood T cells in healthy people across ages. A second PCR, run for roughly 7 to 12 cycles, used a sample-barcoded 5' primer plus a J-beta primer mix. Each CDR3 protein gets one entry after TCRdb re-called the 5' RACE reads with MiXCR. This table holds more than 800,000 distinct CDR3 sequences, around 28% found once. Sample: blood. These receptors were obtained from a woman of 80 years or more in good health.

V usage is TRBV28 and J usage is TRBJ2-5, with TRBD2 matching 12 bases. Germline lookup yields CDR1 MDHEN and CDR2 SYDVKM. V lost 2 bases to trimming and J lost 1 base; unmatched junction nucleotides: 11. This CDR3 has 19 amino acids. CDR3 sequence: CASSLGLAGGPRCQETQYF. CDR3 bases: TGTGCCAGCAGTTTAGGTCTAGCGGGGGGGCCTCGGTGCCAAGAGACCCAGTACTTC.

This clonotype has a count of ten or more. This chain connects TRBV6-6 to TRBJ2-5; D unresolved. The CDR3 runs to 12 residues. The V end was cut by 2 bases, the J end by 5 bases, with 6 bases between. CDR1 MNHNY and CDR2 SVGAGI come from the germline V gene (reference sequence). For the CDR3, the DNA is TGTGCCAGCAGTTACGGTGTGGAGACCCAGTACTTC. Translating it yields CASSYGVETQYF.

This clonotype has at least ten counts. The rearrangement joins TRBV7-9 to TRBJ1-4, with D perhaps matching TRBD1 (5 bases). Germline CDR1 and CDR2: SEHNR and FQNEAQ (reference sequence). Trimming took off 3 bases at V and 8 bases at J, with 13 bases between the two ends. This CDR3 region has 14 residues. DNA of the CDR3: TGTGCCAGCAGCTTTTCCAGGGTGGAAGAAAAACTGTTTTTT. Translated, it gives CASSFSRVEEKLFF.

The V and J genes are TRBV20-1 and TRBJ2-3; D not certain. The V gene lost 3 bases and the J gene lost 3 bases, with 10 bases spanning the gap. Looked up from germline, CDR1 is DFQATT and CDR2 is SNEGSKA (reference sequence). CDR3 size: 13 residues. The CDR3 here is CSARVKGTDTQYF. The CDR3 DNA reads TGCAGTGCTAGGGTAAAAGGGACAGATACGCAGTATTTT.

This clonotype was recorded once. The V gene is TRBV29-1, the J gene TRBJ1-1; D is unresolved. This CDR3 is built from 14 residues. Germline V CDR1 and CDR2: SQVTM, ANQGSEA. The ends were cut back, 1 base at V and 0 bases at J, with 9 bases in the middle. CDR3 bases: TGCAGCGTTGAAGGACCCGGAATGAACACTGAAGCTTTCTTT. As protein: CSVEGPGMNTEAFF.

Points on this clonotype: A read error is possible here, since a much larger clone lies one base away. V usage is TRBV7-9 and J usage is TRBJ1-2; D not certain. CDR3 length: 13 amino acids. Germline V gene data show CDR1 as SEHNR and CDR2 as FQNEAQ (reference sequence). CDR3 residues: CASVRGEYYGYIF. CDR3 in DNA: TGTGCCAGCGTACGCGGGGAATATTATGGCTACATCTTC.

Concerning this clonotype: With a much larger clone just one base away, this may be a read error. V and J are TRBV6-5 and TRBJ2-1; 10 bases align to TRBD2. This CDR3 spans 15 amino acids. CDR1 is MNHEY and CDR2 is SVGAGI in the germline V gene. Here the CDR3 reads CASRVTSGVYNEQVF. The CDR3 nucleotides read TGTGCCAGCAGGGTAACTAGCGGGGTCTACAATGAGCAGGTCTTC.

This clonotype was detected many times. The chain links TRBV7-2 to TRBJ2-5, with TRBD2 matching 7 bases. With 4 bases clipped from V and 0 bases from J, the junction kept 5 bases outside the gene matches. Germline CDR1 SGHTA, CDR2 FQGNSA. The CDR3 runs 15 residues. The chain's CDR3 is CASSSEAGNQETQYF. CDR3 in DNA: TGTGCCAGCAGCTCAGAAGCGGGGAACCAAGAGACCCAGTACTTC.

This clonotype was seen only a few times. This chain uses TRBV7-8 with TRBJ1-1; D is undetermined. CDR3 length: 13 residues. Per germline, CDR1 SGHVS and CDR2 FQNEAQ. Trimming took off 1 base at V and 4 bases at J, with 7 bases between the two ends. The CDR3 sequence: CASSLVWGTEAFF. In nucleotides, the CDR3 is TGTGCCAGCAGCTTAGTATGGGGCACTGAAGCTTTCTTT.

Worth noting for this clonotype: One end of the junction fails to match germline, which may point to a read error. The chain carries TRBV12-3 or TRBV12-4 and TRBJ2-7; 7 bases are a match to TRBD1. This CDR3 is built from 13 residues. Written as DNA, the CDR3 is TGTACCAGCAGTTCGACAGGGTACAATGAGCAGTACTTC. Encoded protein: CTSSSTGYNEQYF.

The chain recombines TRBV3-1 with TRBJ2-1; the D gene is possibly TRBD2 (6 bases). CDR3 length: 15 amino acids. CDR1 is LGHDT and CDR2 is YNNKEL in the germline V gene (reference sequence). V shed 1 base and J shed 1 base, with 8 bases lying between them. CDR3 sequence reads: CASSQVAVSYNEQFF. In DNA, the CDR3 is TGTGCCAGCAGCCAAGTAGCGGTGTCCTACAATGAGCAGTTCTTC.

A few counts support this clonotype. With a much larger clone just one base away, this may be a read error. This chain joins TRBV11-3 and TRBJ1-4; D is unresolved. This CDR3 is 14 amino acids long. Trimming cost V 3 bases and J 0 bases, with 5 bases left between them. CDR1 is SGHNT and CDR2 is YENEEA in the germline V gene. The CDR3 sequence is CASSFDATNEKLFF. As DNA, the CDR3 is TGTGCCAGCAGCTTTGACGCAACTAATGAAAAACTGTTTTTT.

V and J are TRBV7-9 and TRBJ2-2, with TRBD1 identical over 10 bases. The CDR3 is 15 residues long. Germline V gives CDR1 SEHNR, CDR2 FQNEAQ (reference sequence). J lost 3 bases, V lost 5 bases, and 3 bases had no gene match. Here the CDR3 DNA reads TGTGCCAGCAGCCTCGGGACAGGGGACACCGGGGAGCTGTTTTTT. It yields the protein CASSLGTGDTGELFF. Full variable domain (missing parts from reference TRBV7-9 and TRBJ2-2): DTGVSQNPRHKITKRGQNVTFRCDPISEHNRLYWYRQTLGQGPEFLTYFQNEAQLEKSRLLSDRFSAERPKGSFSTLEIQRTEQGDSAMYLCASSLGTGDTGELFFGEGSRLTVL.

Ten or more counts support this clonotype. This chain joins TRBV11-2 and TRBJ2-7; D gene unclear. The CDR3 covers 13 residues. Trimming took off 5 bases at V and 3 bases at J, with 11 bases between the two ends. CDR1 and CDR2 (germline): SGHAT, FQNNGV. CDR3 nucleotide sequence: TGTGCCAGCAGCCTCTCGAGAGGCTACGAGCAGTACTTC. Its translation: CASSLSRGYEQYF. Full variable domain (missing parts from reference TRBV11-2 and TRBJ2-7): EAGVAQSPRYKIIEKRQSVAFWCNPISGHATLYWYQQILGQGPKLLIQFQNNGVVDDSQLPKDRFSAERLKGVDSTLKIQPAKLEDSAVYLCASSLSRGYEQYFGPGTRLTVT.

This chain uses TRBV11-3 with TRBJ2-5, with a tentative D call TRBD1 (5 bases). V gave up 6 bases and J gave up 5 bases, with 13 bases separating them. In germline, CDR1 is SGHNT, CDR2 YENEEA. CDR3 length: 13 amino acids. CDR3 bases: TGTGCCAGCAGGAAGCCTGGGGCCGAGACCCAGTACTTC. Its protein is CASRKPGAETQYF.

Concerning this clonotype: This may come from a read error, since a much larger clone is one base off. This sequence joins TRBV4-2 and TRBJ1-2; D gene uncertain. CDR1 is LGHNA, CDR2 YNFKEQ, per germline. The CDR3 runs to 15 residues. The CDR3 DNA reads TGTGCCAGCAGCCAAGATTTAGAGACCTGGGAGGGCTACAACTTC. It encodes CASSQDLETWEGYNF.

As concerns this clonotype: The conserved phenylalanine or tryptophan is not found at the CDR3 terminus, so this likely reflects a read error. The rearrangement uses TRBV14 and TRBJ2-1; unclear D gene. The V end lost 2 bases, the J end lost 6 bases, and 14 bases lay between the germline ends. The CDR3 is 15 amino acids. Per the germline V gene, CDR1 is SGHDN and CDR2 is FVKESK. For the CDR3, the DNA is TGTGCCAGCAGCCAAATGGACCTTAAGGTCAATGAGCAGTTCGTC. It is translated as CASSQMDLKVNEQFV.

For this clonotype: A much larger clone differs by one base, so this may be a read error. The chain recombines TRBV24-1 with TRBJ2-7; a weak D match, TRBD1 (5 bases). Trimming left V 4 bases short and J 7 bases short, with 13 bases between. CDR3 length: 13 amino acids. Germline values: CDR1 KGHDR, CDR2 SFDVKD. The DNA of the CDR3 is TGTGCCACCAGTGACCCAGGGTTGGATGAGCAGTACTTC. Its protein is CATSDPGLDEQYF.

Only a few counts were recorded for this clonotype. A clone one base away is much larger, so this may be a read error. CDR3 region: CASSVSGVWDEQYF. CDR3 sequence (DNA): TGTGCCAGCAGCGTTAGCGGGGTCTGGGATGAGCAGTACTTC. This chain connects TRBV9 to TRBJ2-7, with TRBD2 matching over 8 bases. The CDR3 sequence is 14 residues long. Germline V gene data show CDR1 as SGDLS and CDR2 as YYNGEE. The ends lost 2 bases at V and 7 bases at J; junction bases unmatched: 8.